The text below deals with one TCR beta chain. Its target is unknown. This sample also contains other DNA sequences that code for the same CDR3. Extraction of RNA preceded its reverse transcription into cDNA, which served as the sequencing template. The repertoire was sequenced with immunoSEQ multiplex PCR; TCRdb's copy has only in-frame clones and lacks some. This table has over 80,000 clones, roughly two fifths appearing once. The treatment was: oral pan-JAK inhibitor, 5-10 mg twice daily. Lesional scalp punch biopsies and peripheral blood were collected from alopecia areata patients. This entry belongs to a study of CD8+ T cells in alopecia areata. Findings and limits, study-wide: Under tofacitinib, numerous expanded lesional clonotypes remained detectable in scalp and blood.

The CDR3 runs 11 residues. V lost 6 bases and J 3 bases, leaving 6 bases between the germline ends. Germline CDR1 SNHLY, CDR2 FYNNEI. V gene TRBV2 combines with J gene TRBJ2-7, with D perhaps TRBD1 (5 bases). The source is a human donor with alopecia areata. The sequenced sample was CD8+ T cells sorted from blood, obtained at week 24, from a patient treated with tofacitinib. The chain's CDR3 is CASSDSYEQYF. The CDR3 DNA follows: TGTGCCAGCAGCGACAGCTACGAGCAGTACTTC.